This T cell receptor beta chain stems from a study of OX40 agonist ivuxolimab in advanced cancers. The wider study: Enrollees could have had prior anti-PD-1, anti-PD-L1 or anti-CTLA-4 therapy, which over 35% had received. Findings and caveats of the study: Clonal expansion from baseline to week 6 occurred in both CD4+ and CD8+ T cells. Expanded clones were, on average, more numerous among CD8+ T cells than CD4+. Some patients without response likewise showed low normalized clonal expansion.

Concerning this clone: Its matching antigen is unknown.

Sequenced by immunoSEQ multiplex PCR; TCRdb stores in-frame clones only, minus some. The table lists 70,000 to 85,000 clones, 75% to 85% of them singletons. Trimming removed 4 bases from V and 0 bases from J, with 13 bases in between. Germline V lookup: CDR1 SGHRS, CDR2 YFSETQ. The CDR3 runs to 16 residues. This sequence was found in an adult with an advanced solid tumor such as melanoma, head and neck, liver or kidney cancer. Sequencing used CD4+ or CD8+ T cells sorted from blood, obtained in a trial of the OX40 agonist ivuxolimab. V is TRBV5-1 and J is TRBJ2-2, with D uncertain. In DNA, the CDR3 is TGCGCCAGCAGCCCGCGGACCATAACGAACACCGGGGAGCTGTTTTTT. Its protein is CASSPRTITNTGELFF. The full variable domain, rest sourced from reference TRBV5-1 and TRBJ2-2, is KAGVTQTPRYLIKTRGQQVTLSCSPISGHRSVSWYQQTPGQGLQFLFEYFSETQRNKGNFPGRFSGRQFSNSRSEMNVSTLELGDSALYLCASSPRTITNTGELFFGEGSRLTVL.